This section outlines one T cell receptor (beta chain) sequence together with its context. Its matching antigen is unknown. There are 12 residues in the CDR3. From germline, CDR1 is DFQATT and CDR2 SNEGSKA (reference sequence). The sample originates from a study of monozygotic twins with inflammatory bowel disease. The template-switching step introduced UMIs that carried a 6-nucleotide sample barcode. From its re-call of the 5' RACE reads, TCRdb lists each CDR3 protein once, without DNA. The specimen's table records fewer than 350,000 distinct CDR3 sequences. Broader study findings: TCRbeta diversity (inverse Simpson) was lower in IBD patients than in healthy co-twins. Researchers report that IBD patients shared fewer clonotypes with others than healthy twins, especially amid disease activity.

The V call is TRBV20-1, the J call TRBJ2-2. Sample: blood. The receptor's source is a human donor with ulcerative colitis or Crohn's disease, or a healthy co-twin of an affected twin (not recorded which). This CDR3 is CSAQRGSGELFF.